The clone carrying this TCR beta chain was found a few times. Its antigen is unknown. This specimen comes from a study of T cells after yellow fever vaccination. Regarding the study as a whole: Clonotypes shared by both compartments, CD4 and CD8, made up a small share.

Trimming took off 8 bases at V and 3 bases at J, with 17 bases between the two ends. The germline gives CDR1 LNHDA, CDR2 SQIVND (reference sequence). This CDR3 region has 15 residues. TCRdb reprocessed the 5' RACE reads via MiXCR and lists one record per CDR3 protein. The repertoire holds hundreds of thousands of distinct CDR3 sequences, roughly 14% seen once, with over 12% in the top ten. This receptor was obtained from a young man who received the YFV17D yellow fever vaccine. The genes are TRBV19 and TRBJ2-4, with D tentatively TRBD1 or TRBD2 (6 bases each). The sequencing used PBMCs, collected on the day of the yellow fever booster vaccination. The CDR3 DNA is TGTGCCAGTGCCGACGGGGGCGCAGGCAAAAACATTCAGTACTTC. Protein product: CASADGGAGKNIQYF.